The clone carrying this T cell receptor beta chain occurred many times. Its antigen remains unknown. This record comes from a study of cytomegalovirus exposure and HLA in healthy donors. The CDR3 totals 16 residues. Broader study findings: Later on, a genetic analysis was performed. It linked a missense variant in DCLRE1C with V- and J-gene trimming of TCR beta. The authors later found TCR association rates varying by HLA locus, with DRB1 most and HLA-C fewest.

With 60 Vbeta and 13 Jbeta primers, the PCR was carried out. Produced via immunoSEQ multiplex PCR; TCRdb's table is partial and in-frame only. The sample has roughly 200,000 clones; roughly 9.5% are singletons. The rearrangement joins TRBV21-1 to TRBJ2-5; TRBD2 is the table's D call and was not checked against the DNA. TRBV21-1 is a pseudogene segment. The clonotype originates from a woman aged 25 to 45 in good health and CMV-seropositive. Sequencing used PBMCs. The CDR3 sequence is CASIRIAGNIQETQYF. DNA of the CDR3: TGTGCCAGCATCAGAATAGCGGGTAATATCCAAGAGACCCAGTACTTC.